This TCR beta chain was documented in a study of cytomegalovirus exposure and HLA in healthy donors. While the first cohort had fewer than 850 subjects, the donors belonged to the separate validation cohort of about 110 subjects. Study-level findings and limits: About 150 TCR beta chains were listed as cytomegalovirus-associated. Rarity marked most TCR sequences, yet some public TCRs occurred in many donors. Under in vitro conditions, a few CMV-associated chains were confirmed as specific for CMV antigens.

CDR1 and CDR2 (germline): SGHRS, YFSETQ. Deletions cut 6 bases from V and 3 bases from J, with 15 bases between. The CDR3 contains 14 residues. Sequencing was performed with immunoSEQ multiplex PCR; in TCRdb, only in-frame clones are kept and a portion is missing. This repertoire shows about 57,000 clones, approximately 93% found once; its top ten account for less than 6%. To note about this clone: Its target is not known.

Sequencing used PBMCs. The sequence was collected from a woman aged 18 to 35 in good health and CMV-seronegative. The genes are TRBV5-1 and TRBJ1-2, with a tentative D call TRBD1 (5 bases). The CDR3 nucleotides are TGCGCCAGCAACCCCTTGGGGGGTCACTATGGCTACACCTTC. Its protein is CASNPLGGHYGYTF.